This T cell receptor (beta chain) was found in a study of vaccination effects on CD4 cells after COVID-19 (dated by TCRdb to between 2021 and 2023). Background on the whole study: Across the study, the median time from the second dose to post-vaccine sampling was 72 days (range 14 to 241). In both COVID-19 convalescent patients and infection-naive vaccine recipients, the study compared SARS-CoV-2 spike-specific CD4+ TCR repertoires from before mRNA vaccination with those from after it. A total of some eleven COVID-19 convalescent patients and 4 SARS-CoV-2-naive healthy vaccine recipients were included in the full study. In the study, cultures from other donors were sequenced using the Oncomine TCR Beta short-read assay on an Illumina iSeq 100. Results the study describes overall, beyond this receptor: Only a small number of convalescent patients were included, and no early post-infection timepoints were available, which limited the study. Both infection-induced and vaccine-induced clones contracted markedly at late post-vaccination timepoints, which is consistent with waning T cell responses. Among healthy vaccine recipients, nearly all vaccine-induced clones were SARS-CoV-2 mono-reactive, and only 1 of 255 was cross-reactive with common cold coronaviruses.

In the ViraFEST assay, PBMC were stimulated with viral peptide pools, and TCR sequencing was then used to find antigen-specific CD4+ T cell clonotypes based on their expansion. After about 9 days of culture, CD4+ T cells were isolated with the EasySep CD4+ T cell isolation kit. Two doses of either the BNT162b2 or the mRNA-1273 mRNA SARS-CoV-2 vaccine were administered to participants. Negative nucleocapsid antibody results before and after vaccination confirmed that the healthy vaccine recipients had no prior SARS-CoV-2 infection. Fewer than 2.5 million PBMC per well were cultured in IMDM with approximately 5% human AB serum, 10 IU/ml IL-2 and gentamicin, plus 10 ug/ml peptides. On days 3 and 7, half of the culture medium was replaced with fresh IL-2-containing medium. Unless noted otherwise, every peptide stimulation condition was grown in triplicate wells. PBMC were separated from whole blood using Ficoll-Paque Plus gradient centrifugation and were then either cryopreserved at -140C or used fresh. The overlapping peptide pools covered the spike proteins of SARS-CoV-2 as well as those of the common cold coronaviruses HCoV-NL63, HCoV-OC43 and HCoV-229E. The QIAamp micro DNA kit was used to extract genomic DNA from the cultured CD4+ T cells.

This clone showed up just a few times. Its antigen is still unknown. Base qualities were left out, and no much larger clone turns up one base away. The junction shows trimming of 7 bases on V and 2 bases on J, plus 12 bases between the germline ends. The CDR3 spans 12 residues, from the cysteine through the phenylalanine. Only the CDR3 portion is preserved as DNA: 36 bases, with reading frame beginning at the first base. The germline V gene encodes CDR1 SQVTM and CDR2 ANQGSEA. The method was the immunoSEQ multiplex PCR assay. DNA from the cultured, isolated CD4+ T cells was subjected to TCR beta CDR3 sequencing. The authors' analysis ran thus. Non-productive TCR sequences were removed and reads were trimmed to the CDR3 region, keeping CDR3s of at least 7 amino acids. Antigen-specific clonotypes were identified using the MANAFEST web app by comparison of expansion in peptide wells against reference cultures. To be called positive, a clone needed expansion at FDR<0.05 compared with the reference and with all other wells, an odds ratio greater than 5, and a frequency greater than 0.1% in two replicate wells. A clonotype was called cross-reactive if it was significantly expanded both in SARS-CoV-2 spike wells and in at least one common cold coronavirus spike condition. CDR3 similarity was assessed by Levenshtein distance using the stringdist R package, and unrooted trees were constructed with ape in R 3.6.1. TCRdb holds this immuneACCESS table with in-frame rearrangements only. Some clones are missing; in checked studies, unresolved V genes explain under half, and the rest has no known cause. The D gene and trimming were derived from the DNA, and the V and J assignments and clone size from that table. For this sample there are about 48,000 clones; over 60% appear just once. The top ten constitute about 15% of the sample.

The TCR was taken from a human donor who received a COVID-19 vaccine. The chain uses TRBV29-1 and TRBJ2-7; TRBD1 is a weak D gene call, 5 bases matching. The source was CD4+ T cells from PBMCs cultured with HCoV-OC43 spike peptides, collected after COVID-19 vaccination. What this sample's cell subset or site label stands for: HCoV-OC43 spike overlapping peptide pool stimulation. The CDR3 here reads CSAPQATYEQYF. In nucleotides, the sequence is TGCAGCGCTCCACAGGCTACCTACGAGCAGTACTTC.